The 27 T cell receptor beta chains presented below share a single source sample, sequenced in a study of CD8 T cells in ankylosing spondylitis. General study findings and limits: Seven or eight highly homologous variants made up a TCR beta motif, and this motif appeared characteristic of ankylosing spondylitis blood.

TCRdb re-derived calls from the 5' RACE reads in MiXCR, one entry per CDR3 protein. Among hundreds of thousands of distinct CDR3 sequences listed, roughly 25% were seen once. No antigen has been assigned to these receptors. The sample was blood, either unsorted or a sorted T cell fraction (not recorded which). Receptor source: a male donor with ankylosing spondylitis.

This clonotype was detected a few times. The chain is built from TRBV5-1 and TRBJ2-3; perhaps TRBD2 as D (6 bases). V gave up 4 bases and J gave up 2 bases, with 11 bases separating them. The CDR3 is made up of 14 amino acids. CDR1 is SGHRS and CDR2 is YFSETQ in the germline V gene. This chain's CDR3 is CASSDGGTTDTQYF. The CDR3 DNA reads as TGCGCCAGCAGCGATGGGGGGACCACAGATACGCAGTATTTT.

The DNA for the CDR3 is TGCGCCAGCAGCTTTGACCTACCCACCCAGTACTTC. Translation gives CASSFDLPTQYF. The J gene is TRBJ2-5, the V gene TRBV5-1, with D unresolved. V dropped 2 bases and J dropped 8 bases, with 10 bases sitting between them. Germline loops: CDR1 SGHRS, CDR2 YFSETQ. The CDR3 runs 12 residues.

The chain joins TRBV30 to TRBJ2-1; tentative D call: TRBD1 (6 bases). The germline gives CDR1 GTSNPN, CDR2 SVGIG (reference sequence). The germline V and J ends were trimmed by 0 bases and 6 bases, with 9 bases remaining between them. The CDR3 extends over 13 amino acids. CDR3 sequence (DNA): TGTGCCTGGAGTGTCGGCAGGGGCAATGAGCAGTTCTTC. Residues: CAWSVGRGNEQFF.

The rearrangement joins TRBV7-8 to TRBJ1-5, with D unresolved. V dropped 2 bases and J dropped 1 base, with 18 bases sitting between them. This CDR3 comprises 18 residues. Germline V gene data show CDR1 as SGHVS and CDR2 as FQNEAQ. The CDR3, as DNA: TGTGCCAGCAGCTTAAGATACGGACTCGAGGACAGCAATCAGCCCCAGCATTTT. Its protein product is CASSLRYGLEDSNQPQHF.

This clonotype was counted only a few times. The chain has TRBV5-1 and TRBJ1-1; D is ambiguous. The germline CDR1 and CDR2 sequences are SGHRS and YFSETQ. This CDR3 is 13 amino acids long. V gave up 0 bases and J gave up 4 bases, with 7 bases separating them. The CDR3 is CASSLVGVTEAFF. As DNA, the CDR3 is TGCGCCAGCAGCTTGGTCGGTGTCACTGAAGCTTTCTTT.

The chain joins TRBV20-1 to TRBJ2-1; D not resolved. The V and J ends lost 1 base and 9 bases respectively, with 13 bases between them. Per the germline V gene, CDR1 is DFQATT and CDR2 is SNEGSKA (reference sequence). The CDR3 contains 13 residues. CDR3 DNA: TGCAGTGCTAGAGTCGTGGGTCCGAGTGAGCAGTTCTTC. Translated: CSARVVGPSEQFF.

This clonotype was seen more than once but under ten times. The chain couples TRBV20-1 to TRBJ2-5; D is perhaps TRBD1 (6 bases). The V gene's germline CDR1 is DFQATT and CDR2 SNEGSKA (reference sequence). This CDR3 region has 13 residues. Trimming pared 3 bases from V and 5 bases from J, leaving 13 bases between. The CDR3 protein is CSARLQGWETQYF. The CDR3, as DNA: TGCAGTGCTAGGTTACAGGGCTGGGAGACCCAGTACTTC.

This chain joins TRBV2 and TRBJ2-3, with a weak D call TRBD2 (5 bases). CDR1 SNHLY and CDR2 FYNNEI come from the germline V gene. This CDR3 region has 15 residues. Trimming stripped 6 bases from V and 1 base from J, with 14 bases between. CDR3 region: CASRSLASRTDTQYF. In DNA form, the CDR3 reads TGTGCCAGCAGGAGCCTAGCAAGCCGCACAGATACGCAGTATTTT.

This clonotype was seen a handful of times. The chain recombines TRBV25-1 with TRBJ2-5; D ambiguous. Germline CDR1 reads MGHDK; CDR2 reads SYGVNS. V was cut by 5 bases and J by 5 bases, with 9 bases left in between. CDR3 length equals 12 residues. This chain's CDR3 is CASSRVGETQYF. CDR3 coding DNA: TGTGCCAGCAGTAGGGTGGGGGAGACCCAGTACTTC.

V usage is TRBV7-2 and J usage is TRBJ2-5, with 7 bases that match TRBD2. The length of the CDR3 is 16 residues. Germline lookup yields CDR1 SGHTA and CDR2 FQGNSA. The V gene end was trimmed by 5 bases and the J gene end by 2 bases; junction bases not matched to a gene: 11. CDR3 protein: CASSQLAGPRQETQYF. The CDR3 DNA reads TGTGCCAGCAGCCAATTAGCGGGTCCCCGACAAGAGACCCAGTACTTC.

This clonotype occurred a few times. The rearrangement links TRBV24-1 to TRBJ2-3, with D perhaps matching TRBD1 or TRBD2 (5 bases each). This CDR3 region has 16 residues. Germline CDR1 KGHDR, CDR2 SFDVKD. V was clipped by 2 bases and J by 6 bases, with 17 bases between them. In nucleotides, the CDR3 is TGTGCCACCAGTGATTACGGGGCGGATCGGGCCGATACGCAGTATTTT. Amino acids: CATSDYGADRADTQYF.

This clonotype was recorded a few times. The V call is TRBV15, the J call TRBJ1-1; D gene uncertain. The germline V and J ends were trimmed by 1 base and 4 bases, with 10 bases remaining between them. The CDR3 extends over 14 amino acids. Germline lookup yields CDR1 LNHNV and CDR2 YYDKDF (reference sequence). For the CDR3, the DNA is TGTGCCACCAGCAGAGGTGTCTTCGGCACTGAAGCTTTCTTT. Translation gives CATSRGVFGTEAFF.

In this sample, this clonotype turned up a few times. This chain connects TRBV25-1 to TRBJ2-1; D is undetermined. V dropped 1 base and J dropped 3 bases, with 13 bases sitting between them. The CDR3 has 16 residues. CDR1 MGHDK and CDR2 SYGVNS come from the germline V gene. CDR3 in amino acids: CASSELETQYYNEQFF. The CDR3 DNA is TGTGCCAGCAGTGAATTAGAGACACAATACTACAATGAGCAGTTCTTC.

This clonotype was detected a few times. The chain employs TRBV3-1 and TRBJ2-3; 13 nucleotides align to TRBD2. The CDR3 is made up of 17 amino acids. Germline CDR1 and CDR2: LGHDT and YNNKEL (reference sequence). V dropped 4 bases and J dropped 5; count of bases not matched to a gene: 9. In DNA, the CDR3 is TGTGCCAGCAGCCGATGGACTAGCGGGAGTTCAGAAGATACGCAGTATTTT. Translated, it gives CASSRWTSGSSEDTQYF.

The J gene is TRBJ2-5, the V gene TRBV12-3 or TRBV12-4, with D unclear. V gave up 4 bases and J gave up 7 bases, with 10 bases separating them. The CDR3 totals 12 residues. Here the CDR3 DNA reads TGTGCCAGCAGTTCGCGCTGGGGGACCCAGTACTTC. It yields the protein CASSSRWGTQYF.

J is TRBJ2-1 and V is TRBV12-3 or TRBV12-4; TRBD1 might be the D (5 bases). V was cut by 2 bases and J by 7 bases, with 12 bases left in between. The CDR3 covers 14 residues. The CDR3 protein is CASSLITGRNEQFF. The CDR3 DNA reads TGTGCCAGCAGTTTAATTACAGGAAGGAATGAGCAGTTCTTC.

V gene TRBV6-1 combines with J gene TRBJ2-1, with D uncertain. Trimming cost V 4 bases and J 6 bases, with 16 bases left between them. Looked up from germline, CDR1 is MNHNS and CDR2 is SASEGT. The CDR3 spans 15 residues. The CDR3 spells CASSAIGLGINEQFF. DNA for the CDR3: TGTGCCAGCAGTGCTATAGGCCTGGGCATCAATGAGCAGTTCTTC.

This chain uses TRBV25-1 with TRBJ1-6; D not resolved. The CDR3 totals 15 residues. The V end lost 3 bases, the J end lost 5 bases, and 11 bases lay between the germline ends. From germline, CDR1 is MGHDK and CDR2 SYGVNS. CDR3 sequence (DNA): TGTGCCAGCAGTGAGTCGGACGGGCATAATTCACCCCTCCACTTT. This sequence encodes CASSESDGHNSPLHF.

Only a few counts were recorded for this clonotype. The chain carries TRBV6-2 or TRBV6-3 and TRBJ2-7; D is unresolved. Looked up from germline, CDR1 is MNHEY and CDR2 is SVGEGT. The CDR3 contains 13 residues. Trimming pared 6 bases from V and 6 bases from J, leaving 15 bases between. The CDR3 spells CASRRPPFSEQYF. CDR3 nucleotide sequence: TGTGCCAGCAGACGCCCGCCCTTTAGCGAGCAGTACTTC.

The chain uses TRBV3-1 and TRBJ2-5; 13 nucleotides align to TRBD2. Looked up from germline, CDR1 is LGHDT and CDR2 is YNNKEL (reference sequence). This CDR3 has 17 residues. Trimming took 1 base from V and 1 from J; bases not matched to a gene: 3. The CDR3 reads CASSQGGLAGPQETQYF. In DNA form, the CDR3 reads TGTGCCAGCAGCCAAGGGGGACTAGCGGGACCCCAAGAGACCCAGTACTTC.

The chain carries TRBV7-2 and TRBJ1-2; 7 nucleotides agree with TRBD1. J gave up 4 bases and V 1 base, and 3 bases lay outside the gene matches. Germline V gives CDR1 SGHTA, CDR2 FQGNSA. The CDR3 spans 14 residues. The CDR3 loop is CASSLVRGPYGYTF. The CDR3 DNA reads as TGTGCCAGCAGCTTAGTGAGGGGGCCCTATGGCTACACCTTC.

The chain carries TRBV18 and TRBJ2-5; perhaps D is TRBD1 or TRBD2 (6 bases each). In germline, CDR1 is KGHSH, CDR2 LQKENI. The V end was cut by 2 bases, the J end by 1 base, with 17 bases between. This CDR3 region has 17 residues. In DNA form, the CDR3 reads TGTGCCAGCTCACCAAAATCGGGGGAAGGGGGCCAAGAGACCCAGTACTTC. It encodes CASSPKSGEGGQETQYF. Full variable domain (remainder filled in from reference TRBV18 and TRBJ2-5): NAGVMQNPRHLVRRRGQEARLRCSPMKGHSHVYWYRQLPEEGLKFMVYLQKENIIDESGMPKERFSAEFPKEGPSILRIQQVVRGDSAAYFCASSPKSGEGGQETQYFGPGTRLLVL.

The rearrangement joins TRBV5-6 to TRBJ2-7; D perhaps matches TRBD1 (5 bases). This CDR3 region has 12 residues. Trimming shortened V by 4 bases and J by 3 bases, and 8 bases separated the two germline ends. Germline CDR1 SGHDT, CDR2 YYEEEE. The CDR3 region has the DNA TGTGCCAGCAGCGTCGGACACTACGAGCAGTACGTC. Translated, it gives CASSVGHYEQYV.

This chain connects TRBV11-1 to TRBJ2-1, with 10 bases lining up with TRBD2. The CDR3 is 17 residues long. J was trimmed by 6 bases and V by 5 bases; bases with no gene match: 13. Germline V lookup: CDR1 SGHAT, CDR2 FQDESV (reference sequence). CDR3 sequence (DNA): TGTGCCAGCAGCCCCCGCGTAGCCAGCGGGAGGGCCAATGAGCAGTTCTTC. This encodes CASSPRVASGRANEQFF.

This clonotype appeared many times. The chain uses TRBV4-2 and TRBJ1-1; 7 bases fit TRBD1. Germline values: CDR1 LGHNA, CDR2 YNFKEQ. The CDR3 covers 16 residues. V gave up 2 bases and J gave up 11 bases; unmatched junction bases: 17. CDR3 sequence reads: CASSQHSGQADPAAFF. In DNA, the CDR3 is TGTGCCAGCAGCCAACATTCTGGACAGGCCGACCCCGCGGCTTTCTTT.

This clonotype was observed a few times. The gene calls are TRBV29-1 and TRBJ2-1, with TRBD2 matching over 12 bases. The CDR3 runs to 13 residues. V dropped 4 bases and J dropped 10; count of bases not matched to a gene: 5. Germline CDR1 reads SQVTM; CDR2 reads ANQGSEA. CDR3 region: CSVGTSGTGEQFF. CDR3 DNA sequence: TGCAGCGTTGGGACTAGCGGGACGGGCGAGCAGTTCTTC.

This clonotype has just a few counts. V is TRBV20-1 and J is TRBJ1-6, with TRBD1 identical over 8 bases. CDR3 length: 17 amino acids. Trimming cost V 5 bases and J 0 bases; bases outside gene matches: 9. Germline V gene lookup returns CDR1 DFQATT and CDR2 SNEGSKA (reference sequence). For the CDR3, the DNA is TGCAGTGCTTTGGACAGGGTGCTGTACTCCTATAATTCACCCCTCCACTTT. As protein: CSALDRVLYSYNSPLHF.